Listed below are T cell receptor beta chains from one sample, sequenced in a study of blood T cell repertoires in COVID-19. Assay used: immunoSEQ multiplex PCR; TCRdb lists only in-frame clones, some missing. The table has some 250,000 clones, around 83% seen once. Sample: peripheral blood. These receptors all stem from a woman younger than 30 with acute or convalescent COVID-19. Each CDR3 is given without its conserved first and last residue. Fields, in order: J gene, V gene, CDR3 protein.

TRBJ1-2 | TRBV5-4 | ASSLTGGTNYGYT
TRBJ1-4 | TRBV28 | ASSPLLGQGAGEKLF
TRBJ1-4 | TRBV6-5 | ASRLDDRGGEKLF
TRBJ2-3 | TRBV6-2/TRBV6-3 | ASSSTYSTGVRTDTQY
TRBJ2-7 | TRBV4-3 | ASSQEASRDYEQY
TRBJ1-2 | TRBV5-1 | ASSSPGQPNIGYT
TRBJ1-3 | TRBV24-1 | ATSDPTDRRGNTIY
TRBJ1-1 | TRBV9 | ASSVGVRGATEAF
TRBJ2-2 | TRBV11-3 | ASSRTSPTGELF
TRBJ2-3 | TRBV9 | ASSVEEGPFPDTQY
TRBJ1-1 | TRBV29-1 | SVLTGEAF
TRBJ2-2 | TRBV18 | ASSLEDILNTGELF
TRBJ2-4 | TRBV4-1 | ASSQEKSSGRIWAKNIQY
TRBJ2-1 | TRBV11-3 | ASSLVPGREVEQF
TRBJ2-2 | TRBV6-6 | ASSLGTDPTGELF
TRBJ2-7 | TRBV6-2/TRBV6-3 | ASSHGSGSDEQY
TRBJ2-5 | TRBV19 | ASSIRGETQY
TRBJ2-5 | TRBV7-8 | ASSLGGPQETQY
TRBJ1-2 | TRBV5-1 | ASSPDRAGYGYT
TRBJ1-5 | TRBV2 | ASSEARMDWRGNQPQH
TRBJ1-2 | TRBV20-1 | SAGQGYGYT
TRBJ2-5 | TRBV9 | ASSVGPGETQY
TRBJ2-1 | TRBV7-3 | ASSQQGQGNNEQF
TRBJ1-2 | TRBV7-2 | ASSGEPKANYGYT
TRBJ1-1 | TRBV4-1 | ASSQEGQGEIEAF
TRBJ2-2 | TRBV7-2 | ASTPDRGAGELF
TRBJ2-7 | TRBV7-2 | ASSDFRSGLGWEQY
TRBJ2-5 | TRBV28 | ASSFLTGARETQY
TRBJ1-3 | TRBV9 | ASSVQGNTIY